This T cell receptor beta chain derives from a study of Ad26.COV2.S vaccination and SARS-CoV-2 variants (dated by TCRdb to the early 2020s). Context from the whole study: The specificity and breadth of SARS-CoV-2-reactive T cell receptors after Ad26.COV2.S vaccination were assessed by TCRbeta repertoire sequencing. The TCR-sequenced set comprised about 30 samples: some 20 Ad26.COV2.S vaccine recipients, 5 placebo recipients and 8 SARS-CoV-2 convalescent individuals.

On the study overall, not on this receptor specifically: Non-spike TCR breadth was comparable between vaccine and placebo recipients, consistent with the vaccine containing only spike. Substantial breadth of spike-specific CD8+ and CD4+ T cell responses was reported after vaccination. Ad26.COV2.S recipients had higher spike-specific TCR breadth than placebo recipients (P = 0.0014). The authors noted that the TCR breadth and depth analyses may have underestimated total T cell responses.

In light of the paper, this sample's time point label describes: individuals recovered from natural SARS-CoV-2 infection. The immunoSEQ Assay was used to sequence TCRbeta CDR3 regions. After extraction, genomic DNA underwent amplification by bias-controlled multiplex PCR, followed by high-throughput sequencing. The original methods were these. Collapsing and filtering of sequences were performed to quantify the absolute abundance of each unique TCRbeta CDR3 region. Usable DNA was measured by amplifying reference genes present in all nucleated cells, and TCRbeta template counts were normalized to that usable DNA to estimate T cell fraction. Repertoire TCRs were annotated as SARS-CoV-2-specific by exact matching of V gene, CDR3 amino acid sequence and J gene to a known reactive TCR set. The reference SARS-CoV-2 TCR set was derived from MIRA and filtered for enrichment in COVID-19-positive ImmuneCODE repertoires, a step that removed public or cross-reactive TCRs. Using the MIRA antigens, annotated TCRs were further analysed by specific ORF or by position within an ORF. Breadth was defined as the number of annotated unique rearrangements divided by the total number of unique productive rearrangements, and depth was defined as the summed frequency of the annotated unique rearrangements. Two-sided Wilcoxon rank-sum tests were applied when comparing TCR breadth between groups. Held by TCRdb, this immuneACCESS table contains in-frame sequences only and omits some clones. Under half of the omission traces to an unresolved V gene where checked; the cause of the rest is unknown. The DNA was the basis for D and trimming; V, J and clone size are from that table. This sample has over 90,000 clones in its table, and about 78% of those were observed once. Roughly 17% of the sample rests with the top ten.

According to the germline V gene, CDR1 reads MGHRA and CDR2 reads YSYEKL. The V end loses 1 base and the J end loses 10 bases, and a stretch of 8 bases separates them. The CDR3 numbers 13 residues from cysteine through phenylalanine. Here the CDR3 DNA is all that survives: 39 bases in frame from base 1. A note on this clone: What antigen it recognizes has not been identified. Base qualities are missing; no much larger clone stands one base away.

The source is a human donor who had recovered from COVID-19. The rearranged segments are TRBV4-1 and TRBJ1-6; the D gene remains uncertain. This sample comprised peripheral blood, obtained after recovery from COVID-19. The CDR3 here reads CASSQAGFSPLHF. The DNA sequence follows: TGCGCCAGCAGCCAAGCGGGGTTCTCACCCCTCCACTTT.